The present T cell receptor beta chain was sequenced within a study of T-cell memory formation after mild COVID-19. Whole-study findings and limits: For contracting clones, CD4+ ones sat mainly in CM and EM, CD8+ in EMRA. That cross-reactive memory joined was suggested by some responding clones appearing in pre-infection memory. Day 15 to 85 contracting clones showed balanced CD4/CD8; later expanders leaned CD4+.

The CDR3 extends over 15 amino acids. Germline-derived CDR1 and CDR2 are SEHNR and FQNEAQ (reference sequence). Trimming took off 1 base at V and 2 bases at J, with 11 bases between the two ends. 5'RACE with constant-segment primers yielded barcoded, UMI-tagged TCR alpha and TCR beta cDNA libraries. TCRdb recomputed calls from the 5' RACE reads with MiXCR, one row per CDR3 protein. Of just over 400,000 distinct CDR3 sequences in the sample, less than 25% were seen once. This clonotype appeared a few times. As yet, its antigen is unknown. Sequencing used PBMCs or a T cell subset sorted from them (not recorded which). The chain links TRBV7-9 to TRBJ1-2; D is unclear. The origin of this receptor is an adult woman who had mild COVID-19 (a few samples of this study predate the infection). Cell type and time point are not known. The CDR3 loop is CASSLDVAGNYGYTF. In nucleotides, the CDR3 is TGTGCCAGCAGCTTAGACGTGGCGGGGAACTATGGCTACACCTTC.